This is a list of T cell receptor beta chains from one sample in a study of T-cell reconstitution after alpha-beta-depleted transplantation in children. TCRdb used MiXCR to reprocess the PCR reads, holding one entry per CDR3 protein. The sample shows about 640,000 distinct CDR3 sequences, approximately 12% of them seen only once. Here the sequenced sample was PBMCs, mostly from graft donor cells, taken 360 days after TCRalphabeta/CD19-depleted stem cell transplant. These receptors were taken from a male patient under 18 who had a stem cell transplant for acute myeloid leukemia, so the T cells may come from the graft donor. Both conserved end residues are part of each CDR3. A D gene is named only where the DNA matches it firmly. Only part of the rows carry a size: once, few, many, or a class if the clone is expanded.

D gene: TRBD2; J gene: TRBJ2-5; clone size: NA; CDR3 length: 15; V gene: TRBV28; CDR3 protein: CASSLMPGGGETQYF; CDR3 DNA: TGTGCCAGCAGTTTAATGCCGGGAGGGGGGGAGACCCAGTACTTC
D gene: TRBD2; J gene: TRBJ2-1; clone size: NA; CDR3 length: 16; V gene: TRBV4-3; CDR3 protein: CASSQETGLAASEQFF; CDR3 DNA: TGCGCCAGCAGCCAAGAAACGGGACTAGCGGCGAGTGAGCAGTTCTTC
D gene: TRBD2; J gene: TRBJ2-7; clone size: NA; CDR3 length: 17; V gene: TRBV20-1; CDR3 protein: CSARRTSGRAVSYEQYF; CDR3 DNA: TGCAGTGCTCGAAGGACTAGCGGGAGGGCCGTCTCCTACGAGCAGTACTTC
D gene: NA; J gene: TRBJ1-5; clone size: NA; CDR3 length: 12; V gene: TRBV29-1; CDR3 protein: CSATTGNQPQHF; CDR3 DNA: TGCAGCGCTACCACTGGGAATCAGCCCCAGCATTTT
D gene: TRBD2; J gene: TRBJ2-4; clone size: few; CDR3 length: 14; V gene: TRBV5-1; CDR3 protein: CASSLDGGSYIQYF; CDR3 DNA: TGCGCCAGCAGCTTGGATGGCGGGAGTTACATTCAGTACTTC
D gene: NA; J gene: TRBJ2-1; clone size: many; CDR3 length: 14; V gene: TRBV27; CDR3 protein: CASSLMGAYNEQFF; CDR3 DNA: TGTGCCAGCAGTTTAATGGGCGCCTACAATGAGCAGTTCTTC
D gene: TRBD2; J gene: TRBJ2-7; clone size: NA; CDR3 length: 15; V gene: TRBV20-1; CDR3 protein: CSARGRLAGVYEQYF; CDR3 DNA: TGCAGTGCTAGAGGTAGACTAGCGGGAGTCTACGAGCAGTACTTC
D gene: NA; J gene: TRBJ2-3; clone size: few; CDR3 length: 15; V gene: TRBV28; CDR3 protein: CASRSGAPSTDTQYF; CDR3 DNA: TGTGCCAGCAGGTCAGGGGCCCCTAGCACAGATACGCAGTATTTT
D gene: NA; J gene: TRBJ2-1; clone size: few; CDR3 length: 13; V gene: TRBV12-3/TRBV12-4; CDR3 protein: CASSLSAYNEQFF; CDR3 DNA: TGTGCCAGCAGTTTAAGCGCCTACAATGAGCAGTTCTTC
D gene: TRBD2; J gene: TRBJ2-7; clone size: NA; CDR3 length: 15; V gene: TRBV20-1; CDR3 protein: CSARILGGALGEQYF; CDR3 DNA: TGCAGTGCTAGGATTTTGGGAGGGGCCCTGGGGGAGCAGTACTTC
D gene: NA; J gene: TRBJ2-7; clone size: few; CDR3 length: 14; V gene: TRBV18; CDR3 protein: CASSPSRATYEQYF; CDR3 DNA: TGTGCCAGCTCACCATCCCGCGCGACCTACGAGCAGTACTTC
D gene: TRBD2; J gene: TRBJ2-7; clone size: NA; CDR3 length: 14; V gene: TRBV20-1; CDR3 protein: CSARRASGIYEQYF; CDR3 DNA: TGCAGTGCTAGAAGGGCTAGCGGCATCTACGAGCAGTACTTC
D gene: NA; J gene: TRBJ2-7; clone size: NA; CDR3 length: 16; V gene: TRBV24-1; CDR3 protein: CATSDSSDRNPYEQYF; CDR3 DNA: TGTGCCACCAGTGACTCCTCAGACAGGAACCCCTACGAGCAGTACTTC
D gene: TRBD1; J gene: TRBJ2-6; clone size: NA; CDR3 length: 16; V gene: TRBV6-1; CDR3 protein: CASRDRGRNGANVLTF; CDR3 DNA: TGTGCCAGCAGAGACAGGGGGCGGAATGGGGCCAACGTCCTGACTTTC
D gene: NA; J gene: TRBJ2-1; clone size: few; CDR3 length: 13; V gene: TRBV5-5; CDR3 protein: CATLRDRVGEQFF; CDR3 DNA: TGTGCCACCTTACGTGACCGGGTCGGGGAGCAGTTCTTC